This T cell receptor (beta chain) was recovered during a study of CD8 T cells in Susac syndrome. Findings of the study overall: That the number of individuals in its TCR sequencing and HLA analysis was relatively small was acknowledged by the study.

The T cells that were sequenced for TCR beta were CD8+ and CD4+ cells from blood. The multiple sclerosis controls, all treatment-naive patients, had relapsing-remitting disease that was stable or active. With regard to this clonotype: Antigen: not known.

CDR1 SGHTA and CDR2 FQGNSA come from the germline V gene. Trimming pared 7 bases from V and 5 bases from J, leaving 23 bases between. This CDR3 is 16 amino acids long. RNA amounts of roughly 0.45 to 1 ug underwent reverse transcription with random hexamers. Amplification of TCR beta CDR3 by immunoSEQ multiplex PCR spanned 54 Vbeta and 13 Jbeta. TCRdb itself ran the immunoSEQ multiplex PCR reads through MiXCR, one entry per CDR3 protein. The sample has about 130,000 distinct CDR3 sequences; about 95% are singletons. The sequence came from a human donor with multiple sclerosis. This chain uses TRBV7-2 with TRBJ2-5, with a weak D call TRBD1 (6 bases). Sequences were obtained from CD4+ T cells from PBMCs. In nucleotides, the CDR3 is TGTGCCAGCACCGAAACACTCCCAGGGGTCAGCGAGACCCAGTACTTC. Translation: CASTETLPGVSETQYF.